These T cell receptor beta chains were read from a single sample in a study of blood T cell repertoires in COVID-19. Clones were sequenced by immunoSEQ multiplex PCR, and TCRdb holds only the in-frame ones, with some missing. The data show a few hundred thousand clones, with 60% to 75% seen just once and approximately 3.2% held by the top ten. The sample taken for sequencing was peripheral blood. All receptors derive from a woman of 80 years or more with acute or convalescent COVID-19. Both conserved end residues are part of each CDR3. The D gene is left open where the match is weak. The listing skips clone size in some rows; elsewhere it reads once, few, many or a size class.

abundance	v_gene	d_gene	j_gene	CDR3aa	CDR3nt
NA	TRBV3-1/TRBV3-2	TRBD1	TRBJ1-5	CASSWTGDQPQHF	TGTGCCAGCAGTTGGACAGGGGATCAGCCCCAGCATTTT
NA	TRBV18	TRBD2	TRBJ2-3	CASSPPSSGRTDTQYF	TGTGCCAGCTCACCACCGAGCAGCGGGAGAACAGATACGCAGTATTTT
few	TRBV9	NA	TRBJ1-5	CASSIRHPYSNQPQHF	TGTGCCAGCAGCATCCGACACCCTTATAGCAATCAGCCCCAGCATTTT
NA	TRBV2	TRBD1	TRBJ1-6	CASSGGQSSNSPLHF	TGTGCCAGCAGTGGGGGACAGAGCAGTAATTCACCCCTCCACTTT
NA	TRBV6-4	NA	TRBJ1-1	CASRVQENTEAFF	TGTGCCAGCAGGGTACAGGAGAACACTGAAGCTTTCTTT
once	TRBV12-5	TRBD1	TRBJ2-1	CASGLGGQGHSYNEQFF	TGTGCTAGTGGTTTGGGGGGACAGGGGCATTCCTACAATGAGCAGTTCTTC
few	TRBV14	TRBD1	TRBJ1-2	CASSARDRGSYGYTF	TGTGCCAGCAGCGCCCGGGACAGGGGCTCCTATGGCTACACCTTC
NA	TRBV11-2	TRBD2	TRBJ2-2	CASSLEPPSGGAVGELFF	TGTGCCAGCAGCTTAGAGCCCCCTAGCGGGGGGGCCGTCGGGGAGCTGTTTTTT
NA	TRBV6-2/TRBV6-3	TRBD1	TRBJ1-2	CASNPTGVARYGYTF	TGTGCCAGCAACCCGACAGGGGTCGCCCGCTATGGCTACACCTTC
NA	TRBV2	NA	TRBJ2-1	CASRQSILKNNEQFF	TGTGCCAGCAGGCAGAGTATACTAAAAAACAATGAGCAGTTCTTC